A selection of T cell receptor beta chains follows, all from one sample in a study of cytomegalovirus exposure and HLA in healthy donors. Method: immunoSEQ multiplex PCR; TCRdb's copy keeps in-frame clones and lacks some. The table has some 100,000 clones, about 91% seen once. Sequencing was performed on PBMCs. The source is a man aged 18 to 29 in good health and CMV-seronegative. The CDR3 runs from the conserved cysteine through the conserved F or W. Each record gives: D gene, J gene, V gene, CDR3 protein. A D gene is named only where the DNA matches it firmly.

NA TRBJ2-5 TRBV7-2 CASTPRSVQETQYF
TRBD1 TRBJ2-2 TRBV7-7 CASSPVLSPGQGATGELFF
NA TRBJ2-1 TRBV6-5 CASSRNRQVNNEQFF
NA TRBJ1-5 TRBV7-2 CASSLAREPQHF
TRBD1 TRBJ2-5 TRBV11-2 CASSLHRGMETQYF
NA TRBJ2-2 TRBV6-5 CASRQAGVITGELFF
NA TRBJ2-1 TRBV18 CASSLAGTQSSYNEQFF
NA TRBJ2-7 TRBV5-5 CASSLYGFDEQYF
NA TRBJ1-1 TRBV2 CASSPRGPEAFF
TRBD1 TRBJ2-7 TRBV19 CASSPTPGTVYEQYF
TRBD2 TRBJ2-7 TRBV18 CASSPTTSGGWEQYF
NA TRBJ2-7 TRBV6-1 CASSEYSSYEQYF
TRBD1 TRBJ2-1 TRBV27 CASRRDRGWNEQFF
TRBD1 TRBJ1-1 TRBV10-3 CAIAEDRASVAFF
NA TRBJ1-5 TRBV6-6 CASSYRDFNQPQHF
TRBD1 TRBJ2-7 TRBV2 CANRGLSEQYF
NA TRBJ1-2 TRBV28 CASRGPAGYGYTF
NA TRBJ2-1 TRBV5-4 CASSLVDSNNEQFF
NA TRBJ1-5 TRBV18 CASSRGSQSNQPQHF
TRBD1 TRBJ2-3 TRBV10-3 CAISGPAGTGGPDTQYF
TRBD1 TRBJ1-3 TRBV9 CASSVRTGSSGNTIYF
TRBD1 TRBJ1-1 TRBV6-1 CASSAGQGLGNTEAFF
NA TRBJ2-2 TRBV5-1 CASTTGENTGELFF
NA TRBJ1-5 TRBV6-6 CASSPGRDGNQPQHF
TRBD1 TRBJ2-2 TRBV10-1 CASSGLQGPSGTGELFF
TRBD1 TRBJ1-1 TRBV10-1 CASSEDRAAEAFF
NA TRBJ2-3 TRBV7-9 CASSFSSALSTDTQYF
NA TRBJ1-1 TRBV18 CASSQTVDTEAFF
TRBD1 TRBJ2-7 TRBV7-9 CASSLAFLGQGMDEQYF
NA TRBJ2-7 TRBV5-1 CASSQGTDSSYEQYF
NA TRBJ1-1 TRBV28 CASSLSAGARAFF
TRBD2 TRBJ2-7 TRBV7-2 CASSLRLAGGREQYF
TRBD1 TRBJ2-2 TRBV5-4 CASSDRQGRSTGELFF
NA TRBJ2-1 TRBV10-3 CAISESVTAPYNEQFF
TRBD1 TRBJ1-1 TRBV27 CASSPDRQGAAEAFF
NA TRBJ2-7 TRBV7-7 CASSPGRAHEQYF
NA TRBJ2-7 TRBV5-4 CASSLVAGGIYEQYF
TRBD1 TRBJ2-3 TRBV19 CASRRGQGVADTQYF
TRBD1 TRBJ1-4 TRBV15 CATSAGTGGNEKLFF
NA TRBJ2-1 TRBV6-5 CASSSQQGPNEQFF
NA TRBJ1-5 TRBV28 CASSLLLFSGARNNQPQHF
TRBD1 TRBJ2-1 TRBV6-4 CASRPGQGFSEQFF
TRBD1 TRBJ1-1 TRBV4-3 CASSSPYRGIAEAFF
TRBD2 TRBJ2-1 TRBV13 CASSARREGLDNEQFF
TRBD2 TRBJ2-5 TRBV27 CASITKPSGRVFETQYF
TRBD1 TRBJ2-7 TRBV5-6 CASSIGTGGEQYF
NA TRBJ1-1 TRBV7-8 CASRFAGGGARAFF
NA TRBJ1-1 TRBV5-1 CASSPAGTVNTEAFF
TRBD1 TRBJ1-2 TRBV11-2 CASSSDRGRAYGYTF
NA TRBJ1-2 TRBV11-2 CASSLVARANYGYTF
NA TRBJ1-4 TRBV11-2 CASSPRGTGEKLFF
TRBD1 TRBJ1-1 TRBV6-5 CASSEETGSTSFF
NA TRBJ1-5 TRBV11-2 CASSGSGVLNQPQHF
NA TRBJ1-5 TRBV28 CASSLIVGRHQPQHF
NA TRBJ1-1 TRBV18 CASSSDIGATEAFF
NA TRBJ2-7 TRBV30 CAWRAGVSYEQYF
TRBD1 TRBJ2-7 TRBV28 CASRWDRLSVEQYF
TRBD2 TRBJ2-1 TRBV14 CASSPTSGGYNEQFF
NA TRBJ1-1 TRBV5-1 CASRPQGQPEAFF
TRBD2 TRBJ2-3 TRBV4-1 CASSQPPLRLAGMQSSTDTQYF